Listed below are T cell receptor beta chains from one sample, sequenced in a study of T cells after yellow fever vaccination. TCRdb re-derived calls from the 5' RACE reads in MiXCR, one entry per CDR3 protein. This table has about 25,000 distinct CDR3 sequences, about 3.2% appearing once. The sample consisted of PBMCs, either bulk or a sorted T-cell subset (CD4+, CD8+, memory, or dextramer-sorted; not recorded which), taken roughly seven weeks after the first yellow fever vaccination. All receptors come from a young man who received the YFV17D yellow fever vaccine. Both conserved end residues are part of each CDR3. The D gene is left open where the match is weak. Size is stated for part of the rows, as once, few or many counts, or as a class when the clone is expanded.

d_call	j_call	v_call	clone_size	cdr3_nt	cdr3_aa
.	TRBJ1-4	TRBV20-1	many	TGCAGTGCTAGAGATAGAAGGGGCGATGAAAAACTGTTTTTT	CSARDRRGDEKLFF
.	TRBJ2-3	TRBV27	few	TGTGCCAGCAGTTCACGACCCCCTAGCACAGATACGCAGTATTTT	CASSSRPPSTDTQYF
.	TRBJ1-1	TRBV2	many	TGTGCCAGCAGTTATTGGGGGGTAGCTTTCTTT	CASSYWGVAFF
TRBD1	TRBJ2-2	TRBV6-2/TRBV6-3	.	TGTGCCAGCACGAAACAGGGGTGGGAGCTGTTTTTT	CASTKQGWELFF
TRBD1	TRBJ1-6	TRBV7-2	many	TGTGCCAGCAGCTCAAGACAGGGAACCGCTAATTCACCCCTCCACTTT	CASSSRQGTANSPLHF
.	TRBJ2-5	TRBV5-1	.	TGCGCCAGCAGCGATGGGAGGCGACCCCAGTACTTC	CASSDGRRPQYF
.	TRBJ2-5	TRBV28	many	TGTGCCAGCAGTTCTCCTCCGGAGAACCAAGAGACCCAGTACTTC	CASSSPPENQETQYF
TRBD1	TRBJ1-6	TRBV4-3	many	TGCGCCAGCAGCCAACAGGGACAGGGAGCTTCACCCCTCCACTTT	CASSQQGQGASPLHF
TRBD1	TRBJ2-1	TRBV7-2	many	TGTGCCAGCAGCCGGCGAGGGGGCGCATACAATGAGCAGTTCTTC	CASSRRGGAYNEQFF
.	TRBJ1-2	TRBV19	many	TGTGCCAGTAGTAGGGCAACGTACGGCTACACCTTC	CASSRATYGYTF
TRBD1	TRBJ1-2	TRBV6-5	many	TGTGCCAGCAGGGTTACAGGGGGGCCGCTCCATAACTATGGCTACACCTTC	CASRVTGGPLHNYGYTF
TRBD2	TRBJ2-5	TRBV5-1	many	TGCGCCAGCAGCCCGGGGACTAGCGGGGAAGAGACCCAGTACTTC	CASSPGTSGEETQYF
.	TRBJ2-2	TRBV5-1	medium-sized	TGCGCCAGCAGCTTGAGGGAACAGGACGGGGAGCTGTTTTTT	CASSLREQDGELFF
.	TRBJ2-1	TRBV27	many	TGTGCCAGCAGTACTGAGCGGCGGATTAGGAATGAGCAGTTCTTC	CASSTERRIRNEQFF
TRBD2	TRBJ2-1	TRBV24-1	many	TGTGCCACCAGTGGCGGGGGGTATAGGAATGAGCAGTTCTTC	CATSGGGYRNEQFF
.	TRBJ2-5	TRBV10-1	many	TGCGCCAGCAGCTGGACAGTGGGGGAGACCCAGTACTTC	CASSWTVGETQYF
.	TRBJ1-2	TRBV4-2	many	TGTGCCAGCAGCCAGGAGGACAGCCAGTTTTATGGCTACACCTTC	CASSQEDSQFYGYTF
.	TRBJ1-5	TRBV1	many	TGCACCCTCAAGGCGGGACAGGGATTTGATCAGCCCCAGCATTTT	CTLKAGQGFDQPQHF
TRBD1	TRBJ1-1	TRBV5-1	many	TGCGCCAGCAGCTTGGCCGTTCAGGGGGCAATGAACACTGAAGCTTTCTTT	CASSLAVQGAMNTEAFF
TRBD2	TRBJ2-5	TRBV7-2	many	TGTGCCAGCAGCTTAGCGCTTCTAGCGGGGGGAGGTTGGGAGACCCAGTACTTC	CASSLALLAGGGWETQYF
TRBD1	TRBJ2-5	TRBV5-1	many	TGCGCCAGCAGCCAAAGGGGGCTCCAAGAGACCCAGTACTTC	CASSQRGLQETQYF
.	TRBJ1-1	TRBV4-3	many	TGCGCCAGCAGCCAAAAAAGGAAAACTGAAGCTTTCTTT	CASSQKRKTEAFF
.	TRBJ1-2	TRBV9	many	TGTGCCAGCAGCGCTCCGGGCCCAACGGACTATGGCTACACCTTC	CASSAPGPTDYGYTF
TRBD1	TRBJ1-1	TRBV9	many	TGTGCCAGCAGCGGGCGGTTGGGACAGGGTAACACTGAAGCTTTCTTT	CASSGRLGQGNTEAFF
TRBD2	TRBJ2-7	TRBV7-2	many	TGTGCCAGCAGCTTAATGGAACTCCTCGGGGGGGAGCAGTACTTC	CASSLMELLGGEQYF
TRBD1	TRBJ2-7	TRBV7-2	many	TGTGCCAGCGCCCGGGACAGGGGGTCCTACGAGCAGTACTTC	CASARDRGSYEQYF
TRBD1	TRBJ2-2	TRBV27	many	TGTGCCAGCAGTTTCTGGGGACAGGGAAACACCGGGGAGCTGTTTTTT	CASSFWGQGNTGELFF
TRBD2	TRBJ2-3	TRBV29-1	many	TGCAGCGGACTAGCGGGGGGGTCCGCGGATACGCAGTATTTT	CSGLAGGSADTQYF
.	TRBJ2-3	TRBV5-6	many	TGTGCCAGCAGCCCGGACAGTTTTAGGACAGATACGCAGTATTTT	CASSPDSFRTDTQYF
.	TRBJ1-1	TRBV5-6	many	TGTGCCAGCAGCTTGTTACAGGGATACACTGAAGCTTTCTTT	CASSLLQGYTEAFF
TRBD1	TRBJ1-2	TRBV2	many	TGTGCCAACTCTTTACAGGGGGCCGGCTATGGCTACACCTTC	CANSLQGAGYGYTF
TRBD1	TRBJ1-5	TRBV12-3/TRBV12-4	many	TGTGCCAGCAGCACAAGGACAGGGGGGCAGCCCCAGCATTTT	CASSTRTGGQPQHF
.	TRBJ2-2	TRBV14	many	TGTGCCAGCAGCCAAGATCGGACCGGGCGCCTGTTTTTT	CASSQDRTGRLFF
.	TRBJ1-1	TRBV7-2	many	TGTGCCAGCAGCTTTTGGTCAGGACGTACTGAAGCTTTCTTT	CASSFWSGRTEAFF
.	TRBJ2-2	TRBV11-2	many	TGTGCCAGCAGCTTATCCAGGCACACCGGGGAGCTGTTTTTT	CASSLSRHTGELFF
.	TRBJ1-2	TRBV11-2	many	TGTGCCAGCAGCATCGCAGGGGTTTCGGGCTACACCTTC	CASSIAGVSGYTF
.	TRBJ2-3	TRBV12-3/TRBV12-4	many	TGTGCCAGCAGGAAGGATGCCACAGATACGCAGTATTTT	CASRKDATDTQYF
TRBD1	TRBJ2-1	TRBV2	.	TGTGCCAGCAGTGGACAGGGGAGCTCCTACAATGAGCAGTTCTTC	CASSGQGSSYNEQFF
TRBD1	TRBJ1-5	TRBV5-1	many	TGCGCCAGCAGCTTGATGGCAGGGGGAGGTCAGCCCCAGCATTTT	CASSLMAGGGQPQHF
.	TRBJ2-5	TRBV15	many	TGTGCCACCAGCAGAATGGGCCAGGAGACCCAGTACTTC	CATSRMGQETQYF
.	TRBJ1-2	TRBV3-1	many	TGTGCCAGCAGCCAAGGTCGGGGGACGGTCAACTATGGCTACACCTTC	CASSQGRGTVNYGYTF